This T cell receptor beta chain was sequenced in a study of T cell responses to AZD1222 COVID-19 vaccine (dated by TCRdb to about 2021). In terms of the full investigation: A total of under 250 trial participants underwent TCR sequencing, of whom more than 200 had received two doses of AZD1222 and some 25 had received two doses of the MenACWY control vaccine. Trial participants were enrolled by age into 18-55, 56-69 and 70-plus year subgroups, with roughly 160, 29 and 62 TCR-sequenced participants respectively. General findings and caveats noted by the study authors: Because no day 14 peak-response samples were available, repertoires were characterized only after the peak T cell response. Most participants were white British and females outnumbered males, and the authors suggested that clonal diversity may have been underestimated. The 56-69-year group was small, and its depth increase did not reach significance, likely because of low power. The vaccine-associated CD4 TCRs covered the entire spike protein, and the dominant responses fell in regions 160-218 and 743-854. Epitopes outside the regions mutated in the B.1.351 and B.1.1.7 variants were reportedly recognized by nearly half of the unique spike-specific TCRs. A significant rise in spike-specific TCR breadth and depth was observed after two AZD1222 doses relative to day 0 and relative to MenACWY recipients. Conclusions about previously exposed vaccinees are limited because only a handful of AZD1222 recipients were SARS-CoV-2 seropositive at baseline.

The sample's time point, from its label and the paper: about 28 days (+/-7) after the second vaccine dose. AZD1222 recipients with second doses at about 4 weeks or about 12 weeks were pooled, because spike-specific TCR depth and breadth did not differ between schedules. Vaccinee samples were obtained from the UK trials COV001 and COV002, which included a single-blind randomized controlled phase 2/3 trial of AZD1222 (ChAdOx1 nCoV-19) in healthy adults. For TCRbeta chain sequencing, PBMC samples from trial participants were taken at day 0 and at day 28 after the second dose. The CDR3 regions of human TCRbeta chains were analyzed by immunosequencing. Per the original workflow: TCRs in the repertoires were matched against a reference library of SARS-CoV-2-specific TCRs that had been generated with the MIRA antigen-specificity platform. Breadth was defined as the fraction of unique TCRs that were SARS-CoV-2-associated. Depth was defined as the fraction of total T cells that were SARS-CoV-2-associated. Using the MIRA data, each spike-specific TCR was mapped to the spike region that the TCR reacts to and placed in a CD4 or CD8 class. Log10-transformed breadth and depth values were compared by one-way ANOVA with Sidak's multiple comparisons tests. Imported from immuneACCESS, the table was reduced by TCRdb to in-frame sequences with V and J called. These copies leave out some clones; in studies compared against another copy, an unresolved V gene accounts for under half, and the cause of the remainder is not known. V and J calls and clone size are those listed in that table; D and trimming were worked out from the DNA. Here the sample has 90,000 to 150,000 clones; about 88% occur a single time. The top ten clonotypes cover less than 4% of the sample.

As for this clone: Its specific antigen is unknown. Base qualities are not recorded, but no much larger clone differs from it by a single base.

V loses 0 bases of germline sequence and J loses 6 bases, and the interval between the two ends is 15 bases. The CDR3 runs 14 amino acids, cysteine and phenylalanine included. Only the CDR3 DNA stays, 42 bases, in frame from base 1. Looking up the germline V gene yields CDR1 SQVTM and CDR2 ANQGSEA. The V gene is TRBV29-1 and the J gene is TRBJ2-7; the D gene is tentatively TRBD1 or TRBD2, each matching 6 bases. The TCR comes from an adult who received the AZD1222 COVID-19 vaccine. The specimen comprised peripheral blood, sampled 28 days after the second AZD1222 dose. The CDR3 protein is CSVEEFRGGREQYF. Here is the DNA: TGCAGCGTTGAAGAATTCAGGGGAGGTCGCGAGCAGTACTTC.